Listed here are 31 T cell receptor beta chains from one sample, sequenced in a study of molecular identifiers for immune sequencing clone quantification. TCRdb re-called the PCR reads with MiXCR, one entry per CDR3 protein. The repertoire holds hundreds of thousands of distinct CDR3 sequences, with less than 30% as singletons. The sample taken for sequencing was naive CD8+ T cells from blood, with Jurkat cell RNA spiked in. Subset denoted: FACS-sorted CD8+CD4-CCR7+CD45RA+ naive T cells. These receptors were taken from a human donor in good health. Some libraries in this study had Jurkat cell RNA spiked in.

The chain uses TRBV2 and TRBJ2-2; 13 bases are a match to TRBD2. The CDR3 is made up of 19 amino acids. Germline V gene data show CDR1 as SNHLY and CDR2 as FYNNEI. Germline trimming cut 4 bases from V and 5 bases from J; bases unmatched to any gene: 13. CDR3 amino acids: CASSVPIGLAGDRTGELFF. The CDR3 DNA reads TGTGCCAGCAGTGTCCCGATCGGACTAGCGGGAGATAGGACCGGGGAGCTGTTTTTT.

Comments on this clonotype: This may arise from a read error, as a much more abundant clone is one base away. This chain connects TRBV6-6 to TRBJ2-7, with 7 bases aligning to TRBD2. CDR3 length equals 13 residues. Germline CDR1 and CDR2: MNHNY and SVGAGI (reference sequence). The CDR3 sequence is CASSYSGVREQCF. CDR3 DNA sequence: TGTGCCAGCAGTTACTCCGGGGTGCGGGAGCAGTGCTTC.

This clonotype has more than one count but fewer than ten. As DNA, the CDR3 is TGTGCCAGTAGGGACAGTCGCCGAACTGAAGCTTTCTTT. Protein product: CASRDSRRTEAFF. V and J are TRBV19 and TRBJ1-1; D is perhaps TRBD1 (6 bases). The CDR3 totals 13 residues. Germline V lookup: CDR1 LNHDA, CDR2 SQIVND (reference sequence). The V and J ends lost 6 bases and 5 bases respectively, with 13 bases between them.

This clonotype came up a few times. The rearrangement links TRBV11-1 to TRBJ2-1, with 9 bases fitting TRBD2. In germline, CDR1 is SGHAT, CDR2 FQDESV (reference sequence). Unmatched junction bases numbered 5, after V lost 6 bases and J lost 5 bases. This CDR3 contains 14 residues. The CDR3 nucleotides read TGTGCCAGCAGTTCTAGCGGGGACCACAATGAGCAGTTCTTC. This encodes CASSSSGDHNEQFF.

A word on this clonotype: Given a much more abundant clone one base away, this may be a read error. This sequence joins TRBV5-6 and TRBJ2-3, with D possibly being TRBD2 (5 bases). The germline gives CDR1 SGHDT, CDR2 YYEEEE. The CDR3 totals 14 residues. The CDR3 reads CTSSGDEAADTQYF. In DNA form, the CDR3 reads TGTACCAGCAGCGGCGACGAAGCGGCAGATACGCAGTATTTT.

This clonotype was observed at least ten times. The chain is built from TRBV29-1 and TRBJ2-3; 14 bases match TRBD2. Germline-derived CDR1 and CDR2 are SQVTM and ANQGSEA. Germline trimming cut 4 bases from V and 3 bases from J; bases unmatched to any gene: 6. This CDR3 spans 16 amino acids. The CDR3 DNA sequence: TGCAGCGTTGTACCTTGGACTAGCGGGGGGACAGATACGCAGTATTTT. Its protein is CSVVPWTSGGTDTQYF.

For this clonotype: A much bigger clone sits one base away, suggesting this may be a read error. Because it lacks the conserved phenylalanine or tryptophan at the end, this CDR3 is likely a read error. J is TRBJ2-7 and V is TRBV6-6; possibly TRBD2 for D (6 bases). Germline CDR1 MNHNY, CDR2 SVGAGI (reference sequence). The CDR3 loop spans 15 amino acids. Trimming pared 2 bases from V and 2 bases from J, leaving 13 bases between. The DNA for the CDR3 is TGTGCCAGCAGTTACGATGGCGGGAACGCCTACGAGCAGTACCTC. This codes for CASSYDGGNAYEQYL.

Turning to this clonotype: It may be a read error: a sequence one base away is much more abundant. The chain carries TRBV3-1 and TRBJ2-3, with TRBD2 matching 7 bases. The germline CDR1 and CDR2 sequences are LGHDT and YNNKEL (reference sequence). V trimming: 4 bases; J trimming: 10 bases; junction bases outside the gene matches: 17. The CDR3 has 16 amino acids. CDR3 protein: CASSPVSGLTRNAQYF. The CDR3 DNA reads TGTGCCAGCAGCCCCGTTTCGGGACTAACGAGAAATGCGCAGTATTTT.

The genes are TRBV4-2 and TRBJ2-1, with 7 bases lining up with TRBD1. The CDR3 has 16 amino acids. Per germline, CDR1 LGHNA and CDR2 YNFKEQ. The V gene end was trimmed by 4 bases and the J gene end by 5 bases; junction bases not matched to a gene: 11. Here the CDR3 reads CASSRVYRGRDNEQFF. The DNA of the CDR3 is TGTGCCAGCAGCCGGGTTTACAGGGGTCGCGACAATGAGCAGTTCTTC.

This clonotype has a count of ten or more. The rearrangement uses TRBV4-3 and TRBJ1-1; TRBD1 matches 7 bases. There are 15 residues in the CDR3. The V segment lost 3 bases and the J segment 3 bases; nucleotides outside the gene matches: 7. Germline CDR1 is LGHNA and CDR2 is YSLEER. This chain's CDR3 is CASSHDRARDTEAFF. The CDR3 DNA reads as TGCGCCAGCAGCCATGACAGGGCCCGCGACACTGAAGCTTTCTTT.

This clonotype showed up just a few times. The chain links TRBV7-8 to TRBJ1-4; tentative D call: TRBD1 (5 bases). The V gene's germline CDR1 is SGHVS and CDR2 FQNEAQ. This CDR3 is 16 amino acids long. With 5 bases removed from V and 0 bases from J, the gap between germline ends came to 13 bases. In DNA form, the CDR3 reads TGTGCCAGCAGCCTCGACAGCCTACCAACTAATGAAAAACTGTTTTTT. It encodes CASSLDSLPTNEKLFF. The entire variable domain, with the rest obtained from reference TRBV7-8 and TRBJ1-4, is as follows: GAGVSQSPRYKVAKRGQDVALRCDPISGHVSLFWYQQALGQGPEFLTYFQNEAQLDKSGLPSDRFFAERPEGSVSTLKIQRTQQEDSAVYLCASSLDSLPTNEKLFFGSGTQLSVL.

This clonotype has more than one count but fewer than ten. The chain is built from TRBV3-1 and TRBJ1-6; D is perhaps TRBD1 (5 bases). V was shortened by 0 bases and J by 9 bases, with 15 bases between the two germline ends. This CDR3 is 16 amino acids long. Germline V lookup: CDR1 LGHDT, CDR2 YNNKEL (reference sequence). CDR3 protein: CASSQDQQVDGSPLHF. The CDR3 DNA is TGTGCCAGCAGCCAAGATCAACAGGTCGACGGTTCACCCCTCCACTTT.

A word on this clonotype: A much larger clone lies a single base off, so this may be a read error. Likely a read error: the CDR3 ends without its conserved phenylalanine or tryptophan. The chain's CDR3 is CASKLAGGADTQYL. CDR3 sequence (DNA): TGCGCCAGCAAACTAGCGGGGGGAGCAGATACGCAGTATCTT. The genes are TRBV5-1 and TRBJ2-3; TRBD2 matches at 12 bases. The CDR3 sequence is 14 residues long. CDR1 and CDR2 from the germline V gene are SGHRS and YFSETQ. Germline trimming cut 6 bases from V and 4 bases from J; bases unmatched to any gene: 3.

This clonotype was counted many times. This chain links TRBV2 with TRBJ2-5; 12 bases align to TRBD2. V shed 7 bases and J 4 bases; nucleotides not matched to a gene: 10. From germline, CDR1 is SNHLY and CDR2 FYNNEI. This CDR3 spans 16 amino acids. In DNA form, the CDR3 reads TGTGCCAGCACCACCCGACTAGCGGGAGCCCGAGAGACCCAGTACTTC. It specifies CASTTRLAGARETQYF.

This clonotype occurred many times. The V gene is TRBV5-1, the J gene TRBJ1-1, with 7 nucleotides matching TRBD1. CDR3 length: 14 residues. The V segment lost 5 bases and the J segment 4 bases; nucleotides outside the gene matches: 8. The germline CDR1 and CDR2 sequences are SGHRS and YFSETQ. CDR3 protein: CASSPSTGSTEAFF. CDR3 sequence (DNA): TGCGCCAGCAGTCCGTCGACAGGGAGCACTGAAGCTTTCTTT. The variable domain in full, completed from reference TRBV5-1 and TRBJ1-1, reads KAGVTQTPRYLIKTRGQQVTLSCSPISGHRSVSWYQQTPGQGLQFLFEYFSETQRNKGNFPGRFSGRQFSNSRSEMNVSTLELGDSALYLCASSPSTGSTEAFFGQGTRLTVV.

This clonotype was seen only a few times. The gene calls are TRBV30 and TRBJ2-1; D gene unclear. The V end was cut by 0 bases, the J end by 1 base, with 7 bases between. In germline, CDR1 is GTSNPN, CDR2 SVGIG (reference sequence). The CDR3 runs 14 residues. CDR3 loop: CAWSVLGSYNEQFF. The CDR3 DNA follows: TGTGCCTGGAGTGTACTTGGGTCCTACAATGAGCAGTTCTTC.

Ten or more counts support this clonotype. The CDR3 DNA follows: TGCGCCAGCAGCCAAGGAGCCTTCACAGATACGCAGTATTTT. Amino acid sequence: CASSQGAFTDTQYF. The chain carries TRBV4-3 and TRBJ2-3; unclear D gene. Per germline, CDR1 LGHNA and CDR2 YSLEER. CDR3 length: 14 amino acids. The V end lost 1 base, the J end lost 2 bases, and 7 bases lay between the germline ends.

A few counts support this clonotype. The junction shows a germline mismatch at one end, possibly a read error. The chain joins TRBV25-1 to TRBJ2-1; D unresolved. CDR1 and CDR2 (germline): MGHDK, SYGVNS. The CDR3 length is 13 residues. In DNA, the CDR3 is TGTGCCGGCAGTGAAGTTGGCAACAATGAGCAGTTCTTC. Its translation is CAGSEVGNNEQFF.

This rearrangement joins TRBV6-6 to TRBJ1-2; D is uncertain. The CDR3 loop spans 12 amino acids. Germline V gene data show CDR1 as MNHNY and CDR2 as SVGAGI (reference sequence). V was clipped by 4 bases and J by 7 bases, with 10 bases between them. The chain's CDR3 is CASSSRWAGYTF. The CDR3 bases are TGTGCCAGCAGTTCAAGATGGGCTGGCTACACCTTC.

This clonotype turned up a few times. The J gene is TRBJ2-2, the V gene TRBV12-3 or TRBV12-4, with TRBD1 identical over 9 bases. The CDR3 has 15 amino acids. The trim removed 5 bases at V and 7 bases at J, leaving 8 bases unmatched. The CDR3 sequence: CASSQNRGRGGELFF. The CDR3 DNA sequence: TGTGCCAGCAGTCAAAACAGGGGGCGAGGCGGGGAGCTGTTTTTT.

This clonotype showed up many times. The chain joins TRBV7-9 to TRBJ2-5; 7 bases match TRBD1. The germline gives CDR1 SEHNR, CDR2 FQNEAQ (reference sequence). The CDR3 loop spans 15 amino acids. With V trimmed by 3 bases and J by 2 bases, 6 bases remained unmatched. The CDR3 DNA follows: TGTGCCAGCAGCTTGGGGCCGGGACAGCAAGAGACCCAGTACTTC. Protein: CASSLGPGQQETQYF.

As for this clonotype: A much bigger clone sits one base away, suggesting this may be a read error. The chain uses TRBV11-2 and TRBJ2-1; D unclear. Germline values: CDR1 SGHAT, CDR2 FQNNGV. CDR3 length: 13 residues. CDR3 sequence reads: CARSLVTYNEQFF. The CDR3 region has the DNA TGTGCCCGCAGCTTAGTTACCTACAATGAGCAGTTCTTC.

Written as DNA, the CDR3 is TGTGCCAGCAGCTTAATAACGACGATCAGGGATGGCACAGATACGCAGTATTTT. Translated, it gives CASSLITTIRDGTDTQYF. The J gene is TRBJ2-3, the V gene TRBV7-6, with D possibly TRBD1 on 5 matching bases. Trimming left V 2 bases short and J 1 base short, with 19 bases between. The CDR3 runs to 18 residues. Germline V gene sequence: CDR1 SGHVS, CDR2 FNYEAQ.

Only a few counts were recorded for this clonotype. V and J are TRBV14 and TRBJ1-4; perhaps TRBD1 as D (5 bases). The CDR3 is made up of 15 amino acids. The V gene lost 8 bases and the J gene lost 3 bases, with 16 bases spanning the gap. Germline V gene data show CDR1 as SGHDN and CDR2 as FVKESK. CDR3 sequence: CASSLWGEPNEKLFF. In DNA, the CDR3 is TGTGCCAGCTCCTTATGGGGGGAGCCTAATGAAAAACTGTTTTTT.

This clonotype was counted between two and nine times. The gene calls are TRBV25-1 and TRBJ1-1; D gene uncertain. Germline CDR1 and CDR2: MGHDK and SYGVNS. The CDR3 totals 13 residues. V shed 3 bases and J shed 4 bases, with 9 bases lying between them. The CDR3 here is CASSEGDGTEAFF. The DNA for the CDR3 is TGTGCCAGCAGTGAGGGAGACGGCACTGAAGCTTTCTTT. The full variable domain, in which reference TRBV25-1 and TRBJ1-1 provide the parts outside the CDR3, is EADIYQTPRYLVIGTGKKITLECSQTMGHDKMYWYQQDPGMELHLIHYSYGVNSTEKGDLSSESTVSRIRTEHFPLTLESARPSHTSQYLCASSEGDGTEAFFGQGTRLTVV.

This clonotype was detected a few times. The chain carries TRBV19 and TRBJ1-5; 9 nucleotides line up with TRBD1. Losses at the gene ends were 3 bases for V and 3 bases for J; bases not matched to a gene: 3. Germline CDR1 is LNHDA and CDR2 is SQIVND (reference sequence). This CDR3 comprises 15 residues. The CDR3: CASSMGQGLNQPQHF. As DNA, the CDR3 is TGTGCCAGTAGTATGGGACAGGGTCTCAATCAGCCCCAGCATTTT.

This clonotype was counted many times. V usage is TRBV7-9 and J usage is TRBJ2-5; no definite D call. The CDR3 is made up of 12 amino acids. V was trimmed by 2 bases and J by 1 base, leaving 2 bases between them. In germline, CDR1 is SEHNR, CDR2 FQNEAQ (reference sequence). CDR3 protein: CASSLRQETQYF. The CDR3 coding sequence is TGTGCCAGCAGCTTACGCCAAGAGACCCAGTACTTC.

In its sample, this clonotype was seen many times. The chain is built from TRBV5-4 and TRBJ1-4, with a tentative D call TRBD1 (6 bases). V lost 2 bases to trimming and J lost 7 bases, with 15 bases between them. Germline lookup yields CDR1 SGHNT and CDR2 YYREEE (reference sequence). There are 15 residues in the CDR3. Written as DNA, the CDR3 is TGTGCCAGCAGCTTTCGGGGCGGGGGCGTTGAAAAACTGTTTTTT. The encoded protein is CASSFRGGGVEKLFF.

The chain is built from TRBV7-9 and TRBJ2-6, with TRBD2 matching 8 bases. V was clipped by 7 bases and J by 9 bases; unmatched bases: 14. This CDR3 contains 16 residues. Germline CDR1 SEHNR, CDR2 FQNEAQ (reference sequence). As DNA, the CDR3 is TGTGCCAGCACCCCGGGGGGGACGGAACATTACAACGTCCTGACTTTC. It codes for CASTPGGTEHYNVLTF.

This clonotype has just a few counts. The V gene is TRBV7-6, the J gene TRBJ2-5, with D hard to call. Trimming pared 1 base from V and 2 bases from J, leaving 11 bases between. This CDR3 region has 15 residues. Per the germline V gene, CDR1 is SGHVS and CDR2 is FNYEAQ. For the CDR3, the DNA is TGTGCCAGCAGCTTAGGGGCGGAGATACAAGAGACCCAGTACTTC. Translated: CASSLGAEIQETQYF.

This clonotype was recorded many times. V usage is TRBV4-3 and J usage is TRBJ2-7; the D gene is possibly TRBD1 (5 bases). This CDR3 has 16 residues. The germline CDR1 and CDR2 sequences are LGHNA and YSLEER. Deletions cut 0 bases from V and 0 bases from J, with 12 bases between. The CDR3 sequence is CASSQELLDSSYEQYF. The CDR3, as DNA: TGCGCCAGCAGCCAAGAACTGCTCGACAGCTCCTACGAGCAGTACTTC.